The clone carrying this T cell receptor (beta chain) was detected ten times or more. What it recognizes is unknown. Germline V gene lookup returns CDR1 DFQATT and CDR2 SNEGSKA (reference sequence). Trimming took 4 bases from V and 7 from J, leaving 14 bases between them. The CDR3 is made up of 13 amino acids. This sample is drawn from a study of early T cells in non-severe SARS-CoV-2 infection. Overall study: Chains were not paired, and sequencing was done on bulk RNA from unsorted whole blood. Study outcomes and limitations: VDJdb matching, biased toward anti-spike CD8 responses, missed private and CD4 specificities.

Researchers tagged individual cDNA molecules with unique molecular identifiers. MiXCR was run by TCRdb on the 5' RACE reads, yielding one entry per CDR3 protein. Of fewer than 85,000 distinct CDR3 sequences listed, approximately 9.1% are singletons. Sequencing was carried out using whole blood. The TCR originated in an adult who was a healthcare worker with PCR-confirmed SARS-CoV-2 infection or an uninfected control (not recorded which). The chain combines TRBV20-1 with TRBJ2-1; TRBD2 is a possible D gene (6 bases). The CDR3 here is CSATGIAENEQFF. In DNA, the CDR3 is TGCAGTGCTACGGGGATAGCGGAAAATGAGCAGTTCTTC.